The sequence of this T cell receptor beta chain was determined in a study of identical twins. Study-wide points: Abundant cord blood beta clonotypes carried fewer insertions; memory repertoires showed none. Analyses of zero insertions could be partly confounded by invariant MAIT and iNKT cells.

This clonotype occurred a few times. Its specificity is not known. Per germline, CDR1 SGHTA and CDR2 FQGNSA. Deletions cut 2 bases from V and 0 bases from J, with 12 bases between. This CDR3 region has 16 residues. A universal primer site was created by template switching, with the cDNA bearing unique molecular identifiers. One entry per CDR3 protein, called by TCRdb with MiXCR from the 5' RACE reads. This table holds 1,800,000 or so distinct CDR3 sequences, less than 40% found once. Every sampled donor was Caucasian and healthy. J is TRBJ2-3 and V is TRBV7-2; tentatively, D is TRBD2 (6 bases). The sequencing input was cord blood. The receptor was derived from a newborn girl in good health. This CDR3 is CASSLRRRDSTDTQYF. Here the CDR3 DNA reads TGTGCCAGCAGCTTAAGGCGGAGGGATAGCACAGATACGCAGTATTTT.